This is a list of T cell receptor beta chains from one sample in a study of T cells in Graves' hyperthyroidism and ophthalmopathy. TCRdb re-called the multiplex PCR reads through MiXCR, storing one row per CDR3 protein. Among approximately 510,000 distinct CDR3 sequences, under 25% were seen once, and the ten largest hold around 27%. The sequencing sample was made of blood. Every receptor here comes from a man aged 18 to 30 with Graves' hyperthyroidism. The CDR3 runs from the conserved cysteine through the conserved F or W. Each record gives: D gene, clone size, V gene, J gene, CDR3 protein, CDR3 DNA. The D gene is left open where the match is weak. Rows give clone size only sometimes, using once, few, many, or a class for an expanded clone.

>TRBD1|many|TRBV5-1|TRBJ1-1
CASSPGTGTEAFF
TGCGCCAGCAGCCCCGGGACAGGCACTGAAGCTTTCTTT
>.|.|TRBV28|TRBJ1-1
CASSLPRRGSSDGLKAFF
TGTGCCAGCAGTTTACCGCGAAGGGGAAGTTCGGACGGACTGAAAGCTTTCTTT
>.|.|TRBV6-2/TRBV6-3|TRBJ1-5
CASSRVTGQPQHF
TGTGCCAGCAGCAGGGTGACGGGCCAGCCCCAGCATTTT
>.|once|TRBV27|TRBJ2-2
CASGTPVGELFF
TGTGCCAGCGGCACCCCCGTTGGGGAGCTGTTTTTT
>.|many|TRBV20-1|TRBJ1-2
CSASGPMGYGYTF
TGCAGTGCTTCGGGACCCATGGGCTATGGCTACACCTTC
>.|many|TRBV5-1|TRBJ1-1
CASSPGDVAVNTEAFF
TGCGCCAGCAGCCCAGGGGATGTGGCGGTGAACACTGAAGCTTTCTTT
>.|many|TRBV6-5|TRBJ1-3
CASSYGGTGNTIYF
TGTGCCAGCAGTTACGGGGGGACTGGAAACACCATATATTTT
>.|.|TRBV30|TRBJ1-1
CAWTRGGFTEAFF
TGTGCCTGGACCCGAGGTGGGTTCACTGAAGCTTTCTTT
>TRBD1|.|TRBV2|TRBJ1-5
CATGRTGGQQPQHF
TGTGCCACCGGCCGCACAGGGGGGCAACAGCCCCAGCATTTT
>.|many|TRBV13|TRBJ1-5
CASSLGGPRNQPQHF
TGTGCCAGCAGCTTAGGCGGGCCCCGCAATCAGCCCCAGCATTTT
>TRBD2|many|TRBV11-2|TRBJ2-7
CASSRLAGLSYEQYF
TGTGCCAGCAGCCGACTAGCGGGTTTGTCCTACGAGCAGTACTTC
>.|many|TRBV6-1|TRBJ2-7
CASRDLIYEQYF
TGTGCCAGCAGGGACTTGATCTACGAGCAGTACTTC
>TRBD1|few|TRBV3-1|TRBJ1-2
CASSRGTANNYGYTF
TGTGCCAGCAGCCGCGGGACAGCCAATAACTATGGCTACACCTTC
>TRBD1|.|TRBV2|TRBJ1-6
CANGQGDSPLHF
TGTGCCAACGGACAGGGAGATTCACCCCTCCACTTT